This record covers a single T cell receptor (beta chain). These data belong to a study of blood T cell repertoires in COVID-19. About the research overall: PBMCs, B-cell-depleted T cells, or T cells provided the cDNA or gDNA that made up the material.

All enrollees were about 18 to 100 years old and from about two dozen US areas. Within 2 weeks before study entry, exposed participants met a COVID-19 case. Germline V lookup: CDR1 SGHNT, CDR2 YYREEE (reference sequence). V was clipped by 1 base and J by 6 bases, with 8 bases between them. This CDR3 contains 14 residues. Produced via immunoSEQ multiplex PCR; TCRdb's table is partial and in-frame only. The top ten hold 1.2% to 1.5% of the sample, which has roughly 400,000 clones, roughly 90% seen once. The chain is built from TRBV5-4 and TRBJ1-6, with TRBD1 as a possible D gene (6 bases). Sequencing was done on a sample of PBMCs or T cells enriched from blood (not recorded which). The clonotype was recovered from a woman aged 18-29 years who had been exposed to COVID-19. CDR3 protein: CASSLQGFNSPLHF. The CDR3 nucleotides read TGTGCCAGCAGCTTGCAGGGGTTTAATTCACCCCTCCACTTT.